The 4 T cell receptor beta chains given below trace back to one sample, sequenced in a study of T-cell reconstitution after alpha-beta-depleted transplantation in children. Unique molecular identifiers were built into the TCRbeta library. TCRdb reprocessed the PCR reads with MiXCR, giving one entry per CDR3 protein. The sample carries about 420,000 distinct CDR3 sequences, 11% recorded once. This specimen consisted of PBMCs from the stem cell graft donor, obtained from the stem cell graft. Receptor source: a human donor who donated a stem cell graft to a child with acute myeloid leukemia.

The chain has TRBV29-1 and TRBJ2-3; D gene unclear. The CDR3 loop spans 12 amino acids. Germline V gene data show CDR1 as SQVTM and CDR2 as ANQGSEA. DNA of the CDR3: TGCACCGCCCTCGTTCGCACAGATACGCAGTATTTT. It is translated as CTALVRTDTQYF.

J is TRBJ1-2 and V is TRBV5-1; the D is unclear. The CDR3 contains 13 residues. Germline CDR1 SGHRS, CDR2 YFSETQ. V gave up 4 bases and J gave up 4 bases, with 11 bases separating them. This CDR3 reads CASSATVSYGYTF. The DNA for the CDR3 is TGCGCCAGCAGCGCGACGGTGAGCTATGGCTACACCTTC.

In regard to this clonotype: Germline is not matched at one junction end, which may reflect a read error. The CDR3: CTARQGVNTEAFF. CDR3 DNA sequence: TGCACTGCTAGACAGGGGGTTAACACTGAAGCTTTCTTT. This chain connects TRBV20-1 to TRBJ1-1; 9 bases line up with TRBD1. Germline V gene data show CDR1 as DFQATT and CDR2 as SNEGSKA (reference sequence). The CDR3 has 13 residues.

The CDR3 sequence is CASSSWDRVADGYTF. The CDR3 DNA sequence: TGTGCCAGCAGCTCTTGGGACAGGGTCGCGGATGGCTACACCTTC. V usage is TRBV7-9 and J usage is TRBJ1-2; 9 bases are a match to TRBD1. Germline CDR1 is SEHNR and CDR2 is FQNEAQ (reference sequence). This CDR3 is 15 amino acids long. V lost 4 bases and J lost 6; bases outside the gene matches: 9.